This T cell receptor beta chain originates from a study of blood T cell repertoires in COVID-19. In the study overall: COVID-19 samples, acute and convalescent, were from the United States, Italy and Spain. In each case, the material was cDNA or gDNA derived from T cells, B-cell-depleted T cells, or PBMCs.

In the original analysis: It was from reference gene primer amplification that nucleated cell counts were estimated. Using immunoSEQ multiplex PCR, the repertoire was profiled, and TCRdb retains in-frame clones only, with some absent. From that table come the V and J calls and clone size; the DNA was used to work out D and trimming. The table has roughly 670,000 clones, about 87% seen once; the top ten hold about 0.24%. This CDR3 has 15 amino acids. Between the trimmed V and J ends, which lost 5 bases and 4 bases, there was a span of 14 bases. CDR1 is SGHAT and CDR2 is FQNNGV in the germline V gene. Sequences were obtained from peripheral blood. The chain couples TRBV11-2 to TRBJ1-4, with D perhaps TRBD1 (5 bases). This TCR derives from a woman between 18 and 30 years old with acute or convalescent COVID-19. The CDR3 coding sequence is TGTGCCAGCAGCCCTGCGGGACGGAATAATGAAAAACTGTTTTTT. Protein: CASSPAGRNNEKLFF.